The present T cell receptor beta chain was sequenced within a study of tumor-infiltrating lymphocytes in localized non-small cell lung cancer. Overall study results and limits: Immunotypes IM1 and IM2 had similar TCR-derived T-cell fractions. TCR sequencing covered a subset of patients with enough tissue. Different pieces of the same tissue were used for each assay. Higher tumor T cell infiltration than in uninvolved lung was supported by TCRbeta sequencing.

Per the germline V gene, CDR1 is MGHRA and CDR2 is YSYEKL. V lost 1 base and J lost 5, with 14 bases in between. The CDR3 totals 15 residues. Profiled with immunoSEQ multiplex PCR; TCRdb holds only in-frame clones, not every one. The sample lists approximately 12,000 clones; about 70% were seen once. On this clone: The antigen is unknown.

Sequences were obtained from uninvolved lung tissue not adjacent to the tumor. The source of this sequence is a human donor with non-small cell lung cancer. This chain links TRBV4-1 with TRBJ1-1; possibly TRBD1 for D (5 bases). The CDR3: CASSQGWGLGTEAFF. CDR3 nucleotides: TGCGCCAGCAGCCAAGGTTGGGGGTTAGGTACTGAAGCTTTCTTT.